This TCR beta chain came from a study of CD8 T cells in ankylosing spondylitis. Study-level points and caveats: A TCR beta motif of about eight highly homologous variants appeared characteristic of ankylosing spondylitis blood.

This clonotype came up many times. As yet, its antigen is unknown. MiXCR was run by TCRdb on the 5' RACE reads, yielding one entry per CDR3 protein. Here the sample spans 200,000 to 250,000 distinct CDR3 sequences, 18% being singletons. The sequenced material came from blood, either unsorted or a sorted T cell fraction (not recorded which). The receptor was isolated from a male donor with ankylosing spondylitis.

In nucleotides, the CDR3 is TGCGCCAGCAGCCCTTCGGGACTGATGAACACTGAAGCTTTCTTT. It specifies CASSPSGLMNTEAFF. The chain employs TRBV4-1 and TRBJ1-1; D perhaps matches TRBD1 (5 bases). V lost 4 bases, J lost 0 bases, and 12 bases lay in between. The CDR3 spans 15 residues. The germline CDR1 and CDR2 sequences are MGHRA and YSYEKL.